A single TCR beta chain is shown here with its context. What it recognizes is unknown. A much larger clonotype is one base distant, so this may be a read error. This CDR3 has 15 amino acids. Germline V gene lookup returns CDR1 SGHTA and CDR2 FQGNSA. These data are taken from a study of T cell repertoires in cytomegalovirus infection. Study information: Signatures in public TCR beta sequences pointed to both CMV infection and matching HLA type. Findings and limits, study-wide: CMV-specific TCR beta clonotypes restricted by HLA-C dominated the ex vivo response. People with CMV and the relevant HLA were identified by cumulative public TCR beta family frequency.

TCRdb re-derived calls from the reads in MiXCR, one entry per CDR3 protein. The sample has about 740,000 distinct CDR3 sequences, about a third seen once. This clonotype was sampled from a human donor in good health (CMV status not recorded). Some clones in this sample may be carry-over from other donors' samples. Sequenced input: PBMCs. This chain links TRBV7-2 with TRBJ1-1, with D perhaps TRBD1 (5 bases). The CDR3 coding sequence is TGTGCCAGCAGATACTTTGGATCAGGGCACACTGCAGCTTTCTTT. This codes for CASRYFGSGHTAAFF.